The rows below give T cell receptor beta chains drawn from one sample of a study of T cell repertoires in cytomegalovirus infection. TCRdb re-called the reads with MiXCR, one entry per CDR3 protein. Of 300,000 to 400,000 distinct CDR3 sequences detected, 8% to 10% appear once; the ten largest clones hold 4.3%. The sequencing input was PBMCs. These receptor sequences come from a human donor in good health (CMV status not recorded). Some clones in this sample may be carry-over from other donors' samples. Each CDR3 is given with its conserved first and last residue. Each record gives: clone size, V gene, D gene, J gene, CDR3 DNA, CDR3 protein. The D gene is left open where the match is weak. Clone size is not always given. Where it is, it says once, few, many or a class for expanded clones.

size: few; V: TRBV6-5; D: .; J: TRBJ1-4; DNA: TGTGCCAGCAGATTACTCCCCCCAGGGGCAACTAATGAAAAACTGTTTTTT; CDR3: CASRLLPPGATNEKLFF
size: .; V: TRBV15; D: .; J: TRBJ1-4; DNA: TGTGCCACCAGCAGAGATCAGATGGGCAGGGGCGAAAAACTGTTTTTT; CDR3: CATSRDQMGRGEKLFF
size: many; V: TRBV11-2; D: TRBD1; J: TRBJ2-2; DNA: TGTGCCAGCAGCCAGGGACAGATTAGGGGGGAGCTGTTTTTT; CDR3: CASSQGQIRGELFF
size: many; V: TRBV7-6; D: TRBD1; J: TRBJ1-6; DNA: TGTGCCAGCAGCTTAACCACAGGGGGCAATTCACCCCTCCACTTT; CDR3: CASSLTTGGNSPLHF
size: many; V: TRBV7-2; D: .; J: TRBJ1-2; DNA: TGTGCCAGCGGAACTGGCAATGGCTACACCTTC; CDR3: CASGTGNGYTF
size: few; V: TRBV12-5; D: .; J: TRBJ2-1; DNA: TGTGCTAGTGGGAAAGGAGACGGGAACAATGAGCAGTTCTTC; CDR3: CASGKGDGNNEQFF
size: .; V: TRBV18; D: .; J: TRBJ1-2; DNA: TGTGCCAGCTCACCAGAGAATGCCCTTAACTATGGCTACACCTTC; CDR3: CASSPENALNYGYTF
size: .; V: TRBV6-2/TRBV6-3; D: .; J: TRBJ1-5; DNA: TGTGCCAGCACTCCGAGGGGTAACCCTAATCAGCCCCAGCATTTT; CDR3: CASTPRGNPNQPQHF
size: .; V: TRBV11-1; D: .; J: TRBJ1-1; DNA: TGTGCCAGCAGCTTAGCGTGGCAGGGCTCCACTGAAGCTTTCTTT; CDR3: CASSLAWQGSTEAFF
size: many; V: TRBV12-5; D: .; J: TRBJ2-7; DNA: TGTGCTAGTGGCAACTACGAGCAGTACTTC; CDR3: CASGNYEQYF
size: .; V: TRBV6-2/TRBV6-3; D: TRBD1; J: TRBJ1-4; DNA: TGTGCCAGCAGTGGACCTACAGGGGAGGTTGCAACTAATGAAAAACTGTTTTTT; CDR3: CASSGPTGEVATNEKLFF
size: many; V: TRBV7-8; D: TRBD1; J: TRBJ1-2; DNA: TGTGCCACCGGCGACAGGGTTGGAGGCTACACCTTC; CDR3: CATGDRVGGYTF
size: .; V: TRBV7-9; D: .; J: TRBJ1-2; DNA: TGTGCCAGCAGCTTAGATCCAAACTATGGCTACACCTTC; CDR3: CASSLDPNYGYTF
size: many; V: TRBV7-2; D: TRBD2; J: TRBJ2-3; DNA: TGTGCCAGCAGCTACACAGCGGGGGGAAGCACAGATACGCAGTATTTT; CDR3: CASSYTAGGSTDTQYF